The rows below give T cell receptor beta chains drawn from one sample of a study of early T cells in non-severe SARS-CoV-2 infection. TCRdb used MiXCR to reprocess the 5' RACE reads, holding one entry per CDR3 protein. The sample shows under 25,000 distinct CDR3 sequences, 4% to 5% of them seen only once. Input material: whole blood. The receptors were sampled from an adult who was a healthcare worker with PCR-confirmed SARS-CoV-2 infection or an uninfected control (not recorded which). The CDR3 runs from the conserved cysteine through the conserved F or W. D genes are given only for firm matches. Size values are once, few and many counts, or a class for expanded clones, and some rows have none.

d_gene: TRBD1
v_gene: TRBV6-5
abundance: -
j_gene: TRBJ1-3
CDR3aa: CASRPTGQARTSGNTIYF
CDR3nt: TGTGCCAGCAGGCCTACCGGACAGGCTAGGACATCTGGAAACACCATATATTTT

d_gene: TRBD1
v_gene: TRBV6-2/TRBV6-3
abundance: many
j_gene: TRBJ2-1
CDR3aa: CASSYSQGAEQFF
CDR3nt: TGTGCCAGCAGTTACTCGCAGGGGGCCGAGCAGTTCTTC

d_gene: TRBD2
v_gene: TRBV6-2/TRBV6-3
abundance: few
j_gene: TRBJ2-1
CDR3aa: CASSPHSGGERGNEQFF
CDR3nt: TGTGCCAGCAGTCCCCACAGCGGGGGGGAGCGGGGCAATGAGCAGTTCTTC

d_gene: -
v_gene: TRBV24-1
abundance: medium-sized
j_gene: TRBJ2-5
CDR3aa: CATSDPGGAETQYF
CDR3nt: TGTGCCACCAGTGATCCTGGGGGCGCGGAGACCCAGTACTTC

d_gene: TRBD1
v_gene: TRBV5-5
abundance: few
j_gene: TRBJ1-6
CDR3aa: CASSLTPGGSSPLHF
CDR3nt: TGTGCCAGCAGCTTGACTCCAGGGGGAAGTTCACCCCTCCACTTT

d_gene: -
v_gene: TRBV7-9
abundance: few
j_gene: TRBJ1-1
CDR3aa: CASSLSQGGIEAFF
CDR3nt: TGTGCCAGCAGCTTATCCCAGGGAGGTATTGAAGCTTTCTTT

d_gene: -
v_gene: TRBV7-3
abundance: many
j_gene: TRBJ1-1
CDR3aa: CASSKKVGGPSLNTEAFF
CDR3nt: TGTGCCAGCAGCAAGAAGGTGGGGGGCCCCTCCCTGAACACTGAAGCTTTCTTT

d_gene: -
v_gene: TRBV5-1
abundance: few
j_gene: TRBJ2-5
CDR3aa: CASTLARQETQYF
CDR3nt: TGCGCCAGCACGCTCGCGAGGCAAGAGACCCAGTACTTC

d_gene: -
v_gene: TRBV19
abundance: -
j_gene: TRBJ2-7
CDR3aa: CASSIGSGGSYEQYF
CDR3nt: TGTGCCAGTAGTATTGGTTCGGGCGGTTCCTACGAGCAGTACTTC

d_gene: -
v_gene: TRBV19
abundance: medium-sized
j_gene: TRBJ2-1
CDR3aa: CASSSKGSYNEQFF
CDR3nt: TGTGCCAGTAGTAGTAAGGGCTCCTACAATGAGCAGTTCTTC

d_gene: -
v_gene: TRBV19
abundance: many
j_gene: TRBJ1-2
CDR3aa: CASSIQGSAYGYTF
CDR3nt: TGTGCCAGTAGTATCCAGGGGAGCGCTTATGGCTACACCTTC

d_gene: -
v_gene: TRBV6-2/TRBV6-3
abundance: medium-sized
j_gene: TRBJ2-3
CDR3aa: CASSLLRYGDTQYF
CDR3nt: TGTGCCAGCAGTCTACTCAGATATGGAGATACGCAGTATTTT

d_gene: -
v_gene: TRBV27
abundance: many
j_gene: TRBJ2-2
CDR3aa: CASSFSGAANTGELFF
CDR3nt: TGTGCCAGCAGTTTCTCAGGGGCAGCGAACACCGGGGAGCTGTTTTTT

d_gene: -
v_gene: TRBV7-9
abundance: many
j_gene: TRBJ2-6
CDR3aa: CASSSGVLANVLTF
CDR3nt: TGTGCCAGCAGCTCAGGGGTTTTGGCCAACGTCCTGACTTTC

d_gene: TRBD2
v_gene: TRBV4-3
abundance: -
j_gene: TRBJ2-2
CDR3aa: CASSQGPSGGNTGELFF
CDR3nt: TGCGCCAGCAGCCAAGGTCCTAGCGGGGGAAACACCGGGGAGCTGTTTTTT